This T cell receptor beta chain was recovered during a study of neurological immune-mediated disorders. Findings and caveats of the study: The level of TCR clonal expansion was highest in patients with HTLV-1-associated myelopathy and lowest in multiple sclerosis, where it fell below the level seen in healthy controls.

It was blood bank volunteers in Maryland, USA who made up the healthy controls. This clonotype was detected ten times or more. The target antigen is unknown. It was by 5'RACE with 10-nucleotide random UMIs that the cDNA was made. From the 5' RACE reads, TCRdb called clonotypes with MiXCR, one entry per CDR3 protein. The data hold 15,000 to 20,000 distinct CDR3 sequences, with around 11% observed a single time. V was trimmed by 2 bases and J by 0 bases, leaving 14 bases between them. The CDR3 contains 16 residues. CDR1 DFQATT and CDR2 SNEGSKA come from the germline V gene (reference sequence). Sequencing input: CD8+ T cells from blood. This chain joins TRBV20-1 and TRBJ2-1; maybe TRBD2 (6 bases). The TCR was taken from a woman aged 50 to 60 in good health. CDR3 DNA: TGCAGTGCTAGACCCTCCGGGAGCGGCTCCTACAATGAGCAGTTCTTC. It encodes CSARPSGSGSYNEQFF.